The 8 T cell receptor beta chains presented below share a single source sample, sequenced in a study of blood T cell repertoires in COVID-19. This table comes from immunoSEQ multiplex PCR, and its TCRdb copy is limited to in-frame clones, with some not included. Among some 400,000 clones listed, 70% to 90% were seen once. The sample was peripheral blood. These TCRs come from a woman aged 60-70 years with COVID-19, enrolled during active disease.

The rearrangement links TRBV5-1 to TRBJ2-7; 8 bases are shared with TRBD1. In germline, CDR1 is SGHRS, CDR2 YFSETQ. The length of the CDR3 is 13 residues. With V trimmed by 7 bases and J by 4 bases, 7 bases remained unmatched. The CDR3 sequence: CASGTGNQYEQYF. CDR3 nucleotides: TGCGCCAGCGGGACAGGCAATCAGTACGAGCAGTACTTC.

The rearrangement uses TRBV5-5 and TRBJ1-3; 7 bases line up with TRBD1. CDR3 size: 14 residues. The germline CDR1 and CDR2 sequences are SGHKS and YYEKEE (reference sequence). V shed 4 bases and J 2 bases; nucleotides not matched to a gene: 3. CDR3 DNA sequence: TGTGCCAGCAGCCGACAGGGCCCTGGAAACACCATATATTTT. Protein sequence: CASSRQGPGNTIYF.

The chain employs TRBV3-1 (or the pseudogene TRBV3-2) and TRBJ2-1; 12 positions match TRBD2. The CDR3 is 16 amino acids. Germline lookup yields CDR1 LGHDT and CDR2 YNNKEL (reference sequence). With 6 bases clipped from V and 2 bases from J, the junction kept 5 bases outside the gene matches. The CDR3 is CASSQTSGGAYNEQFF. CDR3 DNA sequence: TGTGCCAGCAGTCAGACTAGCGGGGGTGCCTACAATGAGCAGTTCTTC.

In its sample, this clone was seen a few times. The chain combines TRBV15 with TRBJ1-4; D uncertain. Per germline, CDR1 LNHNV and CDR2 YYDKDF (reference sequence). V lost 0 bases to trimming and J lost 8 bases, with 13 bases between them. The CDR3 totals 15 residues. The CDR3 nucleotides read TGTGCCACCAGCAGAGACTGGGGAGAGAAGGAAAAACTGTTTTTT. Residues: CATSRDWGEKEKLFF.

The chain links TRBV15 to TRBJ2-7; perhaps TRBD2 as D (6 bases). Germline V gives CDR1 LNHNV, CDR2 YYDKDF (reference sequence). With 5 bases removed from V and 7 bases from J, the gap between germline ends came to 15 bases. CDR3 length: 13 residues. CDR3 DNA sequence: TGTGCCACCAGCCCCCGGACTGCGGGGGAGCAGTACTTC. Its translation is CATSPRTAGEQYF.

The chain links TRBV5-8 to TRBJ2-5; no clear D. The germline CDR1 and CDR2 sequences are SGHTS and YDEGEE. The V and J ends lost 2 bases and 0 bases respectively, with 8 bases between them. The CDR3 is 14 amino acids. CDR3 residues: CASSFKRYQETQYF. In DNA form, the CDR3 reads TGTGCCAGCAGCTTTAAGAGATACCAAGAGACCCAGTACTTC.

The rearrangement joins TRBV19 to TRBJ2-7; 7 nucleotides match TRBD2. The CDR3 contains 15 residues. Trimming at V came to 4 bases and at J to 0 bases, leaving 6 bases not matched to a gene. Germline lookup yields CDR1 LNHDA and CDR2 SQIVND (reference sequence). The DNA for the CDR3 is TGTGCCAGTAGTACTTCCAGCGGGGCCTCCTACGAGCAGTACTTC. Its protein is CASSTSSGASYEQYF.

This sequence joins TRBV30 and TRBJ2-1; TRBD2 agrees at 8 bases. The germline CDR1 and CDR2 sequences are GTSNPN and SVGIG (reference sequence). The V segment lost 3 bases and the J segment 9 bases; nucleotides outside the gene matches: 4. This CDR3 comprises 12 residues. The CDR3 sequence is CAWSGGAGEQFF. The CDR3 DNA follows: TGTGCCTGGAGCGGGGGGGCCGGTGAGCAGTTCTTC.